This T cell receptor beta chain was recorded in a study of tumor-infiltrating lymphocytes in primary liver carcinoma (dated by TCRdb to 2016 to 2017). Study-level background: Hepatocellular carcinoma (four) or combined HCC and intrahepatic cholangiocarcinoma (one) was present in the five patients, who were three men and two women aged 30 to 69 years. The tumors of the five patients were staged as T1-T3 N0M0, with maximum diameters ranging from about 4.2 to 10 cm. Each sample produced about 3.65 to 7.13 million productive TCRbeta reads, and read depth showed no significant difference between tissue types. Across five regions of each liver tumor, along with adjacent normal tissue and blood, the study brought together TCRbeta repertoire sequencing, expression microarrays and whole-exome sequencing. TCRbeta repertoire sequencing covered about 35 specimens from 5 patients: 25 or so tumor regions, 5 adjacent noncancerous liver tissues and 5 peripheral blood samples. To link TCRbeta repertoire diversity to the local molecular phenotype, the 20 to 25 tumor region samples were profiled with Agilent mRNA microarrays. High reproducibility was observed for the technical replicate repertoires, with mean shared-clone rates approximately 0.92 and correlation coefficients above 0.95. Study-level results and caveats: The top 250 clones made up a significantly larger repertoire fraction in tumors than in blood (p = 0.039). Repertoire overlap was higher between tumor regions (mean about 36%) than tumor-adjacent (approximately 17%) or tumor-blood (about 14%) pairs, consistent with antigen-driven expansion. Only roughly 8-24% of top clones appeared in all five regions of a tumor, which suggests that tumor-infiltrating T cells are spatially heterogeneous. Only the TCR beta chain was sequenced, which likely underestimates true repertoire diversity because unpaired alpha chains were not captured. Because the samples were bulk and unsorted, CD4+ and CD8+ T cell repertoires could not be compared. With just four or five patients in the study, the authors point out that the findings should be validated in a larger study.

Note on this clonotype: Its antigen is unknown. No base-level quality is on record; no much larger clone is a single base apart.

A constant-region primer and ProtoScript II reverse transcriptase were used to reverse-transcribe TCRbeta-specific cDNA from roughly 0.55 ug total RNA. Construction of the TCRbeta libraries relied on three nested rounds of multiplex PCR, following a slightly modified ARM-PCR procedure. Each of the first two PCR rounds ran for approximately 10 cycles and used multiplex TRBV1-TRBV30 forward primers together with a Cbeta reverse primer. Sample barcodes and Illumina adapters were added in a final 25-cycle PCR with Deep VentR polymerase. Amplicons of 200-500 bp were gel-purified with a QIAquick gel extraction kit before sequencing. The TCRbeta amplicons were sequenced with 250-bp paired-end reads on an Illumina HiSeq 2500. In the source study's methods: Reads were quality-trimmed with Trimmomatic v0.33, and paired reads were merged with FLASH v1.2.11 to recover full CDR3 sequences. V, D and J germline segments were assigned to the rearranged TCRbeta sequences by MiGEC v1.2.1b. Clonotype statistics and Shannon-Wiener diversity indices were computed with VDJtools v1.0.0. Except for diversity analysis, only each sample's 250 most abundant clonotypes were used in subsequent analyses to reduce sampling bias. TCRdb trimmed public reads at Q25 via fastp, called clones via MiXCR and kept in-frame beta chains. Every distinct CDR3 protein forms one entry, paired with its most common genes and DNA. What appears here as the V and J calls and clone size reflects TCRdb's work, not the paper's. The sample profile shows approximately 60,000 distinct CDR3 sequences; 60% to 85% of them were found once. Approximately 50% of the sample lies in the top ten.

Without any cell sorting, total RNA and DNA were extracted together from roughly 21-30 mg of bulk tissue using the AllPrep DNA/RNA mini kit. Surgical resection was performed in China between November 2015 and 2016 on about 5 patients with histopathologically diagnosed primary liver carcinoma. Chronic HBV infection was present in the patients, and the patients were treatment-naive at sampling. Each tumor was sampled at five spatially separated regions: the superior, inferior, left-lateral and right-lateral poles and the tumor centre. According to histology, viable tumor cells made up more than 75% of every tumor sample. Fresh tumor and adjacent tissue pieces were bisected, with one half stored in RNAlater at -80 degrees C and the other half sent for histology. Including cysteine and phenylalanine, the CDR3 has 14 amino acids. Left in the record is the CDR3 DNA by itself, 42 bases read in frame from the first base. V is pruned by 3 bases and J by 5 bases, leaving 8 bases of the junction without a gene match. The germline V gene encodes CDR1 SGHKS and CDR2 YYEKEE (reference sequence).

The sequenced material came from liver tumor tissue from sampling region 2. The meaning of the sample's cell subset or site label: tumor region T2, inferior pole. This TCR was sampled from a man aged 35-49 years with primary liver carcinoma and hepatitis B virus infection. The rearranged chain carries TRBV5-5 and TRBJ2-7; the central 7 bases match TRBD2. CDR3 protein: CASSWDYRPNEQYF. The DNA sequence reads TGTGCCAGCAGCTGGGACTACAGGCCCAACGAGCAGTACTTC.